One sample yielded the 12 T cell receptor beta chains listed below, sequenced in a study of blood T cell repertoires in COVID-19. Here immunoSEQ multiplex PCR was the method, and the copy in TCRdb shows in-frame clones only, minus some. The data show fewer than 500,000 clones, roughly 89% seen once. Sequencing used peripheral blood. Receptor source: a woman aged 30 to 39 with active or convalescent COVID-19.

This chain links TRBV5-1 with TRBJ2-1; possible D gene TRBD1, 7 bases. The V gene's germline CDR1 is SGHRS and CDR2 YFSETQ. CDR3 length equals 15 residues. Trimming stripped 1 base from V and 3 bases from J, with 11 bases between. The DNA for the CDR3 is TGCGCCAGCAGCTTGACAGGGGAGGACTACAATGAGCAGTTCTTC. This translates into CASSLTGEDYNEQFF.

The V and J genes are TRBV5-1 and TRBJ2-2; D might be TRBD1 (6 bases). Germline CDR1 reads SGHRS; CDR2 reads YFSETQ. This CDR3 has 14 residues. V was trimmed by 0 bases and J by 3 bases, leaving 6 bases between them. This CDR3 is CASSLDRDTGELFF. As DNA, the CDR3 is TGCGCCAGCAGCTTGGACAGGGACACCGGGGAGCTGTTTTTT.

This sequence joins TRBV19 and TRBJ2-7, with D perhaps matching TRBD2 (6 bases). There are 15 residues in the CDR3. CDR1 is LNHDA and CDR2 is SQIVND in the germline V gene (reference sequence). The V end was cut by 5 bases, the J end by 0 bases, with 14 bases between. CDR3 DNA: TGTGCCAGTAGTCCAAGTTGGGGGGTCTCCTACGAGCAGTACTTC. It codes for CASSPSWGVSYEQYF.

The chain couples TRBV13 to TRBJ2-5; 11 bases are shared with TRBD2. The junction had 9 bases not matched to a gene; V was cut back by 7 bases and J by 5 bases. Germline V gene data show CDR1 as PRHDT and CDR2 as FYEKMQ (reference sequence). The CDR3 totals 15 residues. CDR3 sequence: CASKSLAGGAETQYF. In DNA form, the CDR3 reads TGTGCCAGCAAATCGCTAGCGGGGGGAGCGGAGACCCAGTACTTC.

V is TRBV11-2 and J is TRBJ2-3, with D possibly matching TRBD2 (6 bases). CDR1 SGHAT and CDR2 FQNNGV come from the germline V gene. The V end was cut by 4 bases, the J end by 2 bases, with 19 bases between. This CDR3 region has 17 residues. As DNA, the CDR3 is TGTGCCAGCAGCTACGGACCTCTTGGGGGGAACACAGATACGCAGTATTTT. Translating it yields CASSYGPLGGNTDTQYF.

J is TRBJ1-2 and V is TRBV6-5; 7 bases are a match to TRBD1. V was clipped by 7 bases and J by 5 bases; unmatched bases: 10. Germline CDR1 and CDR2: MNHEY and SVGAGI. This CDR3 spans 14 amino acids. DNA for the CDR3: TGTGCCAGCAAAAGACAGGGAGGCGGTTATGGCTACACCTTC. This sequence encodes CASKRQGGGYGYTF.

The chain joins TRBV12-3 or TRBV12-4 to TRBJ1-1; TRBD1 agrees at 9 bases. Germline trimming cut 0 bases from V and 10 bases from J; bases unmatched to any gene: 3. The CDR3 length is 13 residues. The DNA for the CDR3 is TGTGCCAGCAGTTTAGCGGGACAGGGCGGAGCTTTCTTT. This codes for CASSLAGQGGAFF.

In this sample, this clone turned up many times. The J gene is TRBJ1-5, the V gene TRBV6-1; D unresolved. Germline CDR1 MNHNS, CDR2 SASEGT. The CDR3 contains 14 residues. Trimming stripped 2 bases from V and 6 bases from J, with 11 bases between. The CDR3 reads CASSESEGAQPQHF. CDR3 sequence (DNA): TGTGCCAGCAGTGAATCTGAGGGCGCTCAGCCCCAGCATTTT.

The J gene is TRBJ2-7, the V gene TRBV12-3 or TRBV12-4; 10 bases match TRBD1. The CDR3 length is 13 residues. Germline trimming cut 6 bases from V and 7 bases from J; bases unmatched to any gene: 6. The CDR3 here is CASSADRGLEQYF. CDR3 sequence (DNA): TGTGCCAGCAGCGCCGACAGGGGGCTTGAGCAGTACTTC.

This clone has a single count. This rearrangement joins TRBV11-2 to TRBJ2-1, with TRBD2 matching over 12 bases. Germline trimming cut 1 base from V and 1 base from J; bases unmatched to any gene: 8. Germline CDR1 reads SGHAT; CDR2 reads FQNNGV. The CDR3 totals 19 residues. The CDR3 spells CASSLALTSGGPSYNEQFF. The DNA for the CDR3 is TGTGCCAGCAGCTTAGCCCTGACTAGCGGGGGACCATCCTACAATGAGCAGTTCTTC.

The rearrangement uses TRBV12-5 and TRBJ2-1, with 14 bases aligning to TRBD2. Unmatched junction bases numbered 4, after V lost 6 bases and J lost 6 bases. Germline-derived CDR1 and CDR2 are LGHNT and FRNRAP. The CDR3 is 15 residues long. The CDR3 nucleotides read TGTGCTAGTGGACCGGGACTAGCGGGAGTCAATGAGCAGTTCTTC. It is translated as CASGPGLAGVNEQFF.

This chain uses TRBV4-1 with TRBJ2-2; 8 bases are a match to TRBD1. Germline V gene data show CDR1 as MGHRA and CDR2 as YSYEKL. J gave up 4 bases and V 4 bases, and 8 bases lay outside the gene matches. This CDR3 contains 16 residues. The CDR3 nucleotides are TGCGCCAGCAGCCTATCCGGGACAGGAGGCACCGGGGAGCTGTTTTTT. It specifies CASSLSGTGGTGELFF.